These 13 T cell receptor beta chains came from one sample sequenced in a study of blood T cell repertoires in COVID-19. Some clones are missing from TCRdb's copy, which holds only in-frame ones; the method was immunoSEQ multiplex PCR. The sample contains roughly 68,000 clones, about 91% of which appear only once. The sequencing sample was made of peripheral blood. These receptors all come from a woman in her sixties or seventies with acute or convalescent COVID-19.

This clone was counted a single time. V usage is TRBV10-3 and J usage is TRBJ2-7, with D unclear. With 6 bases removed from V and 6 bases from J, the gap between germline ends came to 9 bases. CDR3 length equals 11 residues. Germline-derived CDR1 and CDR2 are ENHRY and SYGVKD. The CDR3 bases are TGTGCCATCAGCGAGGTCGGCGAGCAGTACTTC. Protein product: CAISEVGEQYF.

The V gene is TRBV5-1, the J gene TRBJ2-3; a weak D match, TRBD1 (7 bases). Looked up from germline, CDR1 is SGHRS and CDR2 is YFSETQ. Trimming took 0 bases from V and 5 from J, leaving 10 bases between them. This CDR3 has 14 residues. The CDR3 protein is CASSLDQGGDTQYF. The CDR3 DNA reads TGCGCCAGCAGCTTGGATCAGGGGGGAGATACGCAGTATTTT. Drawing the rest from reference TRBV5-1 and TRBJ2-3, the complete variable domain is KAGVTQTPRYLIKTRGQQVTLSCSPISGHRSVSWYQQTPGQGLQFLFEYFSETQRNKGNFPGRFSGRQFSNSRSEMNVSTLELGDSALYLCASSLDQGGDTQYFGPGTRLTVL.

The chain employs TRBV5-4 and TRBJ2-1; tentatively, D is TRBD1 (5 bases). There are 15 residues in the CDR3. V was trimmed by 4 bases and J by 5 bases, leaving 16 bases between them. Germline CDR1 SGHNT, CDR2 YYREEE (reference sequence). The CDR3 DNA reads TGTGCCAGCAGCCCTGGGAAGGCAGGGAACAATGAGCAGTTCTTC. Its protein product is CASSPGKAGNNEQFF.

V gene TRBV5-1 combines with J gene TRBJ1-2; TRBD1 agrees at 7 bases. The CDR3 loop spans 16 amino acids. Germline V CDR1 and CDR2: SGHRS, YFSETQ. V trimming: 3 bases; J trimming: 8 bases; junction bases outside the gene matches: 16. The CDR3 DNA sequence: TGCGCCAGCAGCTCCGCCGATCGAGGGGGCGCGAGAGGCTACACCTTC. This gives the protein CASSSADRGGARGYTF.

V gene TRBV20-1 combines with J gene TRBJ1-1, with 7 positions matching TRBD1. The CDR3 has 14 residues. Germline V gives CDR1 DFQATT, CDR2 SNEGSKA (reference sequence). Trimming took 3 bases from V and 3 from J; bases not matched to a gene: 7. The CDR3 nucleotides read TGCAGTGCTAGTTGGGACAGCCGGGACACTGAAGCTTTCTTT. Protein sequence: CSASWDSRDTEAFF.

This sequence joins TRBV4-2 and TRBJ2-3, with TRBD2 matching 8 bases. CDR1 and CDR2 (germline): LGHNA, YNFKEQ. V dropped 0 bases and J dropped 1; count of bases not matched to a gene: 3. The CDR3 loop spans 16 amino acids. The CDR3 here is CASSQDGAGGTDTQYF. Written as DNA, the CDR3 is TGTGCCAGCAGCCAAGACGGAGCGGGGGGCACAGATACGCAGTATTTT.

This clone was found once. The chain carries TRBV24-1 and TRBJ2-1, with D maybe TRBD2 (5 bases). The CDR3 is 11 residues long. V lost 9 bases and J lost 12, with 14 bases in between. The V gene's germline CDR1 is KGHDR and CDR2 SFDVKD. The CDR3 nucleotides are TGTGCCACCGGGAGAGACGGAAGGCAGTTCTTC. It encodes CATGRDGRQFF.

The J gene is TRBJ2-2, the V gene TRBV7-3, with TRBD1 matching 7 bases. This CDR3 has 17 residues. Germline loops: CDR1 SGHTA, CDR2 FQGTGA. V trimming: 5 bases; J trimming: 2 bases; junction bases outside the gene matches: 11. CDR3: CASSPDSGTANTGELFF. The CDR3 coding sequence is TGTGCCAGCAGCCCGGATTCCGGGACAGCTAACACCGGGGAGCTGTTTTTT.

The rearrangement links TRBV30 to TRBJ1-4; unclear D gene. The germline CDR1 and CDR2 sequences are GTSNPN and SVGIG (reference sequence). V shed 2 bases and J shed 8 bases, with 12 bases lying between them. The CDR3 runs to 13 residues. The CDR3 loop reads CAWSYGDNEKLFF. In DNA form, the CDR3 reads TGTGCCTGGAGTTACGGGGATAACGAAAAACTGTTTTTT. The full variable domain, with the rest looked up from reference TRBV30 and TRBJ1-4, is SQTIHQWPATLVQPVGSPLSLECTVEGTSNPNLYWYRQAAGRGLQLLFYSVGIGQISSEVPQNLSASRPQDRQFILSSKKLLLSDSGFYLCAWSYGDNEKLFFGSGTQLSVL.

J is TRBJ1-1 and V is TRBV2; D remains ambiguous. The CDR3 is 13 amino acids. Germline loops: CDR1 SNHLY, CDR2 FYNNEI. Trimming stripped 7 bases from V and 1 base from J, with 10 bases between. The CDR3 reads CASKEQPNTEAFF. As DNA, the CDR3 is TGTGCCAGCAAAGAACAGCCGAACACTGAAGCTTTCTTT.

A few counts support this clone. V gene TRBV15 combines with J gene TRBJ2-3; TRBD2 aligns across 9 bases. Germline-derived CDR1 and CDR2 are LNHNV and YYDKDF (reference sequence). V shed 8 bases, J shed 3 bases, and the junction held 3 bases outside the gene matches. The CDR3 is 13 residues long. CDR3: CATLAGETDTQYF. CDR3 coding DNA: TGTGCCACCTTAGCGGGAGAGACAGATACGCAGTATTTT.

This clone has just a few counts. This chain uses TRBV5-1 with TRBJ1-1, with 8 bases lining up with TRBD1. Trimming cost V 4 bases and J 3 bases; bases outside gene matches: 8. Germline CDR1 SGHRS, CDR2 YFSETQ. This CDR3 spans 15 amino acids. CDR3 amino acids: CASSDPGGRDTEAFF. The CDR3 region has the DNA TGCGCCAGCAGCGACCCAGGGGGCCGGGACACTGAAGCTTTCTTT.

The chain couples TRBV19 to TRBJ2-5; D not certain. The V gene's germline CDR1 is LNHDA and CDR2 SQIVND (reference sequence). V lost 2 bases to trimming and J lost 3 bases, with 7 bases between them. The CDR3 covers 13 residues. This chain's CDR3 is CASSINREETQYF. The CDR3 nucleotides are TGTGCCAGTAGTATAAACCGGGAAGAGACCCAGTACTTC.